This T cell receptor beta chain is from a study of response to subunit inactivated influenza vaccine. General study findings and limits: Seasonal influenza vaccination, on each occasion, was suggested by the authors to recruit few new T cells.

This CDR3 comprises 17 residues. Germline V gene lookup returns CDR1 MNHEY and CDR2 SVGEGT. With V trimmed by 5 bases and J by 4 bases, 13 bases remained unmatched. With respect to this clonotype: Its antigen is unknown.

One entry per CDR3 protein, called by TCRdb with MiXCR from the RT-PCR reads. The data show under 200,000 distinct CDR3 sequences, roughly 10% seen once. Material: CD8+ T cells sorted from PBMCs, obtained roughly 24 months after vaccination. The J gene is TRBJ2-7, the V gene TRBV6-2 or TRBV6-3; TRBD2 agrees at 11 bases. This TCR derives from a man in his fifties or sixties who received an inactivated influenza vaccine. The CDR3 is CASSRRTRSGRAYEQYF. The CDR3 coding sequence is TGTGCCAGCAGTCGCCGCACCCGTAGCGGGAGGGCTTACGAGCAGTACTTC.